Shown below are 25 T cell receptor beta chains from a single sample sequenced in a study of cytomegalovirus exposure and HLA in healthy donors (dated by TCRdb to about 2017). The library was made by the immunoSEQ multiplex PCR assay. For the multiplex PCR, a mixture combining 60 forward primers for TCR Vbeta segments and 13 reverse primers for TCR Jbeta segments was used. Here the immuneACCESS table is served through TCRdb, limited to in-frame sequences with V and J called. Missing clones are a known gap in these copies; in checked studies unresolved V genes cover under half, and the rest lacks a known reason. For this sample there are around 190,000 clones; around 83% appear just once. 1.5% to 2% of the sample comes from the top ten. Material for sequencing was PBMCs. Receptors were obtained from a man aged 35 to 55 in good health and CMV-seropositive.

V gene TRBV2 combines with J gene TRBJ2-2, with D maybe TRBD1 (5 bases). Deletions cut 4 bases from V and 1 base from J, with 10 bases between. Germline loops: CDR1 SNHLY, CDR2 FYNNEI. This CDR3 is 15 amino acids long. The CDR3 here is CASSGRTLNTGELFF. Here the CDR3 DNA reads TGTGCCAGCAGTGGAAGGACATTGAACACCGGGGAGCTGTTTTTT.

This clone appeared once. This sequence joins TRBV9 and TRBJ1-2, with no clear D. Trimming took off 4 bases at V and 5 bases at J, with 21 bases between the two ends. CDR1 and CDR2 (germline): SGDLS, YYNGEE. This CDR3 spans 16 amino acids. CDR3 sequence: CASSPGGGSVRYGYTF. The CDR3 DNA follows: TGTGCCAGCAGCCCCGGCGGAGGGTCGGTTAGGTATGGCTACACCTTC.

This rearrangement joins TRBV4-1 to TRBJ2-1; D may be TRBD2 (5 bases). The V and J ends lost 4 bases and 0 bases respectively, with 13 bases between them. This CDR3 spans 16 amino acids. Germline V lookup: CDR1 MGHRA, CDR2 YSYEKL. CDR3 residues: CASSLFSESSYNEQFF. The CDR3 coding sequence is TGCGCCAGCAGCCTCTTTAGCGAGAGCTCCTACAATGAGCAGTTCTTC.

The V and J genes are TRBV9 and TRBJ2-7; 8 bases are shared with TRBD1. Trimming took 4 bases from V and 2 from J; bases not matched to a gene: 2. There are 13 residues in the CDR3. CDR1 is SGDLS, CDR2 YYNGEE, per germline. The CDR3 region has the DNA TGTGCCAGCAGCCAGGGGGCAACCTACGAGCAGTACTTC. This gives the protein CASSQGATYEQYF.

The chain recombines TRBV27 with TRBJ2-7; D uncertain. V shed 6 bases and J shed 0 bases, with 15 bases lying between them. CDR1 MNHEY and CDR2 SMNVEV come from the germline V gene (reference sequence). The CDR3 length is 15 residues. CDR3 residues: CASSLRGHSSYEQYF. The CDR3 DNA is TGTGCCAGCAGCCTTAGAGGTCATTCCTCCTACGAGCAGTACTTC.

The chain has TRBV6-1 and TRBJ2-1; 10 bases are shared with TRBD2. Germline V gives CDR1 MNHNS, CDR2 SASEGT. The CDR3 covers 15 residues. V lost 6 bases to trimming and J lost 4 bases; unmatched junction nucleotides: 6. The CDR3 coding sequence is TGTGCCAGCAGCGCAGGACTAGCGGAATACAATGAGCAGTTCTTC. Translating it yields CASSAGLAEYNEQFF.

The rearrangement joins TRBV7-2 to TRBJ1-1, with a tentative D call TRBD1 (5 bases). CDR1 and CDR2 from the germline V gene are SGHTA and FQGNSA. V lost 3 bases, J lost 4 bases, and 12 bases lay in between. The CDR3 consists of 14 residues. The CDR3 sequence: CASSFTGRGTEAFF. DNA of the CDR3: TGTGCCAGCAGCTTCACAGGAAGGGGCACTGAAGCTTTCTTT. The full variable domain, with the rest looked up from reference TRBV7-2 and TRBJ1-1, is GAGVSQSPSNKVTEKGKDVELRCDPISGHTALYWYRQSLGQGLEFLIYFQGNSAPDKSGLPSDRFSAERTGGSVSTLTIQRTQQEDSAVYLCASSFTGRGTEAFFGQGTRLTVV.

The chain combines TRBV7-2 with TRBJ2-7, with D uncertain. The germline CDR1 and CDR2 sequences are SGHTA and FQGNSA. CDR3 length equals 13 residues. Trimming shortened V by 2 bases and J by 3 bases, and 8 bases separated the two germline ends. The CDR3 region has the DNA TGTGCCAGCAGCTTATCGAGTTACTACGAGCAGTACTTC. Its translation: CASSLSSYYEQYF.

The V gene is TRBV5-8, the J gene TRBJ2-7, with 7 bases that match TRBD1. The germline V gene has CDR1 SGHTS and CDR2 YDEGEE. There are 15 residues in the CDR3. V was pared by 0 bases and J by 1 base, with 4 bases of the junction left unmatched. The CDR3 reads CASSLGGTASYEQYF. CDR3 DNA: TGTGCCAGCAGCTTGGGGGGGACAGCTTCCTACGAGCAGTACTTC.

The chain combines TRBV2 with TRBJ1-5, with TRBD1 as a possible D gene (6 bases). The germline V gene encodes CDR1 SNHLY and CDR2 FYNNEI. The CDR3 has 15 amino acids. V was shortened by 5 bases and J by 1 base, with 12 bases between the two germline ends. The CDR3, as DNA: TGTGCCAGCAGTAGAGACAGGCCCAGCAATCAGCCCCAGCATTTT. Translating it yields CASSRDRPSNQPQHF.

The chain recombines TRBV7-8 with TRBJ2-7; the match to TRBD1 covers 10 bases. Germline V CDR1 and CDR2: SGHVS, FQNEAQ. The V gene end was trimmed by 3 bases and the J gene end by 1 base; junction bases not matched to a gene: 3. There are 15 residues in the CDR3. The CDR3 region has the DNA TGTGCCAGCAGCTTGCCGGGACAGGGGTCCTACGAGCAGTACTTC. Amino acids: CASSLPGQGSYEQYF.

The chain carries TRBV4-3 and TRBJ1-1, with D possibly being TRBD1 (6 bases). Trimming shortened V by 1 base and J by 6 bases, and 12 bases separated the two germline ends. This CDR3 contains 14 residues. Germline CDR1 reads LGHNA; CDR2 reads YSLEER. The chain's CDR3 is CASSQVVGGPEAFF. DNA for the CDR3: TGCGCCAGCAGCCAAGTAGTAGGGGGTCCTGAAGCTTTCTTT.

The J gene is TRBJ1-1, the V gene TRBV14; D perhaps matches TRBD1 (5 bases). The V gene's germline CDR1 is SGHDN and CDR2 FVKESK. The CDR3 totals 14 residues. Trimming shortened V by 5 bases and J by 4 bases, and 14 bases separated the two germline ends. CDR3 in amino acids: CASSKTAATTEAFF. CDR3 DNA sequence: TGTGCCAGCAGCAAGACAGCCGCGACCACTGAAGCTTTCTTT.

The chain links TRBV28 to TRBJ2-3; 9 nucleotides agree with TRBD1. The CDR3 consists of 17 residues. After removal of 3 bases from V and 5 bases from J, the junction contained 12 bases not matched to a gene. Germline V gives CDR1 MDHEN, CDR2 SYDVKM. CDR3 coding DNA: TGTGCCAGCAGTTTCCCCCGGGACAGGGCACAGAAAGATACGCAGTATTTT. Its translation is CASSFPRDRAQKDTQYF.

This clone has a handful of counts. The chain carries TRBV7-9 and TRBJ2-3, with D possibly matching TRBD1 (6 bases). Trimming cost V 5 bases and J 2 bases, with 14 bases left between them. The length of the CDR3 is 15 residues. Germline CDR1 reads SEHNR; CDR2 reads FQNEAQ (reference sequence). CDR3 sequence reads: CASSTGTHNTDTQYF. CDR3 in DNA: TGTGCCAGCAGCACCGGGACACACAACACAGATACGCAGTATTTT.

In its sample, this clone was seen once. The chain carries TRBV2 and TRBJ2-7, with 13 bases identical to TRBD2. The CDR3 is 16 residues long. Germline trimming cut 6 bases from V and 3 bases from J; bases unmatched to any gene: 8. The germline V gene encodes CDR1 SNHLY and CDR2 FYNNEI. CDR3: CASRRTSGSGFYEQYF. The CDR3 DNA reads as TGTGCCAGCAGAAGGACTAGCGGGAGTGGTTTCTACGAGCAGTACTTC. The whole variable domain, filled in from reference TRBV2 and TRBJ2-7, reads EPEVTQTPSHQVTQMGQEVILRCVPISNHLYFYWYRQILGQKVEFLVSFYNNEISEKSEIFDDQFSVERPDGSNFTLKIRSTKLEDSAMYFCASRRTSGSGFYEQYFGPGTRLTVT.

The chain combines TRBV7-9 with TRBJ2-1; no definite D call. The CDR3 loop spans 15 amino acids. Germline loops: CDR1 SEHNR, CDR2 FQNEAQ (reference sequence). Between the trimmed V and J ends, which lost 5 bases and 0 bases, there was a span of 11 bases. The CDR3 DNA is TGTGCCAGCAGCGTTACAGTCTTCTCCTACAATGAGCAGTTCTTC. Protein product: CASSVTVFSYNEQFF.

The rearrangement uses TRBV5-1 and TRBJ1-1; D ambiguous. V was pared by 4 bases and J by 3 bases, with 13 bases between. Germline CDR1 is SGHRS and CDR2 is YFSETQ. CDR3 length equals 14 residues. CDR3 protein: CASSPPPLYTEAFF. The CDR3 nucleotides read TGCGCCAGCAGCCCGCCGCCCCTATACACTGAAGCTTTCTTT.

V gene TRBV11-1 combines with J gene TRBJ1-1, with no clear D. V shed 7 bases and J shed 5 bases, with 11 bases lying between them. CDR1 and CDR2 from the germline V gene are SGHAT and FQDESV (reference sequence). The CDR3 is made up of 12 amino acids. DNA of the CDR3: TGTGCCAGCACGCCGGGGAGGACTGAAGCTTTCTTT. Translated: CASTPGRTEAFF.

V is TRBV9 and J is TRBJ2-2, with D possibly TRBD2 on 6 matching bases. The ends were cut back, 0 bases at V and 4 bases at J, with 10 bases in the middle. Germline-derived CDR1 and CDR2 are SGDLS and YYNGEE. The CDR3 is made up of 15 amino acids. CDR3 nucleotide sequence: TGTGCCAGCAGCGTAGGGTGGGGAGGCACCGGGGAGCTGTTTTTT. It specifies CASSVGWGGTGELFF.

This clone was recorded a few times. The chain recombines TRBV29-1 with TRBJ1-1; possibly TRBD1 for D (6 bases). Germline V lookup: CDR1 SQVTM, CDR2 ANQGSEA. V lost 7 bases and J 3 bases, leaving 21 bases between the germline ends. The CDR3 length is 15 residues. CDR3 DNA sequence: TGCAGCGCAACCCCTTCCCAGCACAGGGACACTGAAGCTTTCTTT. It specifies CSATPSQHRDTEAFF.

The chain has TRBV11-3 and TRBJ2-3; 7 bases match TRBD2. Trimming at V came to 8 bases and at J to 2 bases, leaving 7 bases not matched to a gene. Per the germline V gene, CDR1 is SGHNT and CDR2 is YENEEA. The CDR3 is 14 residues long. The CDR3 DNA reads TGTGCCAGCGGTTCTAGCGGACTCACAGATACGCAGTATTTT. It codes for CASGSSGLTDTQYF.

On this clone itself: Germline and junction disagree at one end, which may indicate a read error. This chain uses TRBV6-5 with TRBJ2-4; 9 nucleotides line up with TRBD1. CDR1 MNHEY and CDR2 SVGAGI come from the germline V gene. The CDR3 covers 12 residues. The CDR3 spells CASRSTGGRSHF. CDR3 DNA: TGTGCCAGCAGGTCGACAGGGGGACGTAGTCACTTC.

Only a few counts were recorded for this clone. The chain recombines TRBV23-1 with TRBJ2-1, with D tentatively TRBD1 (6 bases). TRBV23-1 is designated an ORF whose function remains uncertain. Trimming took 6 bases from V and 4 from J, leaving 16 bases between them. This CDR3 has 15 residues. Written as DNA, the CDR3 is TGCGCCAGCAGGAAAGACAGGAGAGAGTACAATGAGCAGTTCTTC. It codes for CASRKDRREYNEQFF.

The chain employs TRBV30 and TRBJ1-2; possibly TRBD1 for D (5 bases). CDR3 size: 12 residues. Germline CDR1 is GTSNPN and CDR2 is SVGIG (reference sequence). Trimming shortened V by 8 bases and J by 7 bases, and 17 bases separated the two germline ends. The CDR3 is CAGILRGGGYTF. The DNA for the CDR3 is TGTGCCGGAATTCTTCGGGGGGGTGGCTACACCTTC.